A single sample gave rise to the 2 T cell receptor beta chains below, sequenced in a study of shared clonotypes between healthy human individuals. Profiled with immunoSEQ multiplex PCR; TCRdb holds only in-frame clones, not every one. This sample has millions of clones, with 90% to 95% found just once. Sequencing input: naive CD4+ T cells sorted from blood. The subset was: CD45RA+ positively selected. The receptors originated from a man between 18 and 35 years old in good health.

The J gene is TRBJ2-7, the V gene TRBV5-1, with D perhaps matching TRBD1 or TRBD2 (6 bases each). Trimming stripped 5 bases from V and 4 bases from J, with 19 bases between. The V gene's germline CDR1 is SGHRS and CDR2 YFSETQ. The CDR3 loop spans 15 amino acids. The CDR3 DNA sequence: TGCGCCAGCAGGATGGAGGGCAGGGGTGTATACGAGCAGTACTTC. Protein: CASRMEGRGVYEQYF.

This sequence joins TRBV29-1 and TRBJ1-2, with D possibly matching TRBD1 (5 bases). Germline values: CDR1 SQVTM, CDR2 ANQGSEA. The length of the CDR3 is 11 residues. V was cut by 6 bases and J by 6 bases, with 11 bases left in between. CDR3 loop: CSVGGWNGYTF. In nucleotides, the CDR3 is TGCAGCGTGGGGGGGTGGAATGGCTACACCTTC.